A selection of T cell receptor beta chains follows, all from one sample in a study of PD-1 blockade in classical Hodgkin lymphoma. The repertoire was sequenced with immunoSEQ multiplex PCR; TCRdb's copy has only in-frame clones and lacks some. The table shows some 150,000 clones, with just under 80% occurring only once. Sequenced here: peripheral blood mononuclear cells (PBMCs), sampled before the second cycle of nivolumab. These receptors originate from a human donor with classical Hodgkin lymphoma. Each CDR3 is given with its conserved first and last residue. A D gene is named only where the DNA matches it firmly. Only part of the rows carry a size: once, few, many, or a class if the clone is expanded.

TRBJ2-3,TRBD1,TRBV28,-,TGTGCCAGCATTATTGCCGGGACAGGGCGGGGTAGCGGGAGCACAGATACGCAGTATTTT,CASIIAGTGRGSGSTDTQYF
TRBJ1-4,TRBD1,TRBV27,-,TGTGCCAGCAGGATAATGGGACAGTTTAATGAAAAACTGTTTTTT,CASRIMGQFNEKLFF
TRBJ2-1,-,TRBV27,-,TGTGCCAGCAGTTTCCAGGGCTCCTACAATGAGCAGTTCTTC,CASSFQGSYNEQFF
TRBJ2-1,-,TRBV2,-,TGTGCCAGCAGTGAAGCGAGGGTGGGGGGATACAATGAGCAGTTCTTC,CASSEARVGGYNEQFF
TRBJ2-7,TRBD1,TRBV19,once,TGTGCCAGTAGTATATGGGGCCCCGGGCCAGACAGGGCCCAACACGAGCAGTACTTC,CASSIWGPGPDRAQHEQYF
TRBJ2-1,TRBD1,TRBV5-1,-,TGCGCCAGCAGCCCCTGGACAGGGAGCTCCTACAATGAGCAGTTCTTC,CASSPWTGSSYNEQFF
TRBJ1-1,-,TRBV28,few,TGTGCCAGCAGTTCCCATTTCCAGGAAGCTTTCTTT,CASSSHFQEAFF
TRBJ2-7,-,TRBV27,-,TGTGCCAGCAGTTTGACCAGTGTAGCCTACGAGCAGTACTTC,CASSLTSVAYEQYF
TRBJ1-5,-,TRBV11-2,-,TGTGCCAGCAGCTTCACTCTTAATCAGCCCCAGCATTTT,CASSFTLNQPQHF
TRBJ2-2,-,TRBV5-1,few,TGCGCCAGCAGCTGGGGGACGGAGAACACCGGGGAGCTGTTTTTT,CASSWGTENTGELFF
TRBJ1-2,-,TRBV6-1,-,TGTGCCAGCAGTGCCTCGCTTACAGGTCGGGATGGCTACACCTTC,CASSASLTGRDGYTF
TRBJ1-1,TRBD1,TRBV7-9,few,TGTGCCAGCAGCTTAGGGGACAGGGAAGCTTTCTTT,CASSLGDREAFF
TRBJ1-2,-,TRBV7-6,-,TGTGCCAGCAGCCCCCGGGGAGAATATGGCTACACCTTC,CASSPRGEYGYTF
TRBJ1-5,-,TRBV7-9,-,TGTGCCAGCAGCTTAGGGACAACAGCGGATCAGCCCCAGCATTTT,CASSLGTTADQPQHF
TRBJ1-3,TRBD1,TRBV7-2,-,TGTGCCAGCAGCCCGACAGGGTTCTCTGGAAACACCATATATTTT,CASSPTGFSGNTIYF
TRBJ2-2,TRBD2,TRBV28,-,TGTGCCAGCAGTTTTACAGCTCGGATGAGCGGGAGATACACCGGGGAGCTGTTTTTT,CASSFTARMSGRYTGELFF
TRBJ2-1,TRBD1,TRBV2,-,TGTGCCAGCAGTTTGGACAGGGACTCCTACAATGAGCAGTTCTTC,CASSLDRDSYNEQFF
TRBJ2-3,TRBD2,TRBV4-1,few,TGCGCCAGCAGCCCTCGTCTGGTAGCGGGGTCTGGCACAGATACGCAGTATTTT,CASSPRLVAGSGTDTQYF
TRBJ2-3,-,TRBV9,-,TGTGCCAGCAGCGTAGAAGGTACCTGGGATACGCAGTATTTT,CASSVEGTWDTQYF
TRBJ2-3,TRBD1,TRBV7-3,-,TGTGCCAGCAGCTCGACAGGGCCCGATACGCAGTATTTT,CASSSTGPDTQYF
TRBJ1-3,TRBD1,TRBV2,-,TGTGCCAGCAGTAGGGACAGGGCCTCTGGAAACACCATATATTTT,CASSRDRASGNTIYF
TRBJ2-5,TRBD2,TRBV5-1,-,TGCGCCAGCAGCGCCGGGACTAGCTATGGAGAGACCCAGTACTTC,CASSAGTSYGETQYF
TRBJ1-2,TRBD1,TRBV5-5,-,TGTGCCAGCAGCATAGACAGGGCCCATGGCTACACCTTC,CASSIDRAHGYTF
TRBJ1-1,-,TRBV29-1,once,TGCAGCGTTCCGGCCCCGAGGACTGAAGCTTTCTTT,CSVPAPRTEAFF
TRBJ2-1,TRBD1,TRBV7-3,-,TGTGCCAGCAGCTTACAACAGGGGGCCTATGAGCAGTTCTTC,CASSLQQGAYEQFF
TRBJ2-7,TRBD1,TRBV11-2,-,TGTGCCAGCAGCTTAGTAACAGGGGCCAGGGGCTCCTACGAGCAGTACTTC,CASSLVTGARGSYEQYF
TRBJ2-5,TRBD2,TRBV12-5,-,TGTGCTAGTGGTTGGGGGGACGGGGGGAAAGAGACCCAGTACTTC,CASGWGDGGKETQYF
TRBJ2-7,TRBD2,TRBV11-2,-,TGTGCCAGCAGCTTAGTTAGCGGGAGAAGCACGGGAGAGCAGTACTTC,CASSLVSGRSTGEQYF
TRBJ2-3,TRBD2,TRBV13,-,TGTGCCAGCAGCTTACGGCGGGGGGACACAGATACGCAGTATTTT,CASSLRRGDTDTQYF
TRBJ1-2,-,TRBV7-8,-,TGTGCCAGCAGCTTAGGGACCCGACCCGAGAGTGGCTACACCTTC,CASSLGTRPESGYTF
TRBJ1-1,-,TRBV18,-,TGTGCCAGCTCACCACGCGCCACTGAAGCTTTCTTT,CASSPRATEAFF
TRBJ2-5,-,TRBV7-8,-,TGTGCCAGCGGGGTTTGGGGGGAGACCCAGTACTTC,CASGVWGETQYF
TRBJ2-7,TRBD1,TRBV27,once,TGTGCCAGCAGTTTCTCTGGACAGGGAACTTTTGCCCCTTTCGAGCAGTACTTC,CASSFSGQGTFAPFEQYF
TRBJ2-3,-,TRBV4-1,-,TGCGCCGGATCTGGGGGTCGCACAGATACGCAGTATTTT,CAGSGGRTDTQYF
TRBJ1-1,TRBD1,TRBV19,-,TGTGCCAGTAGCAAACAGGGGGCGGGCACTGAAGCTTTCTTT,CASSKQGAGTEAFF
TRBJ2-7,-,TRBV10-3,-,-,CAISESIFGPATYEQYF
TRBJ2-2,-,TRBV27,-,TGTGCCAGTCGAAAGACAGGGAACACCGGGGAGCTGTTTTTT,CASRKTGNTGELFF
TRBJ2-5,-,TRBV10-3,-,TGTGCCATCAGTGAGTCGCGGCAAGAAGAGACCCAGTACTTC,CAISESRQEETQYF
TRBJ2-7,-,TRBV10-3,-,TGTGCCATCAGTGAGTGGGACGGACTACGAAACGGGCAGTACTTC,CAISEWDGLRNGQYF
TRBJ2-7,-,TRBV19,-,TGTGCCAGTAGTATAGTAGGAGGGGCTAGCCAACCTGGTTGGAACGAGCAGTACTTC,CASSIVGGASQPGWNEQYF
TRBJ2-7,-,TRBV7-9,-,TGTGCCAGCAGCTTAGCAGCAGATCCCTACGAGCAGTACTTC,CASSLAADPYEQYF
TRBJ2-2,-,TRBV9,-,TGTGCCAGCAGCGTCGGGGGAGCCACCGGGGAGCTGTTTTTT,CASSVGGATGELFF
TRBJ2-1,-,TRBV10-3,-,TGTGCCATCAGTGAGTTCAACTACAATGAGCAGTTCTTC,CAISEFNYNEQFF
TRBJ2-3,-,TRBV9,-,TGTGCCAGCAGCGTAGTGCAGGGCGATACGCAGTATTTT,CASSVVQGDTQYF
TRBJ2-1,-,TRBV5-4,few,TGTGCCAGCAGCGGGGACCTAGTTCGAGAGCAGTTCTTC,CASSGDLVREQFF
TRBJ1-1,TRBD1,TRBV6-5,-,TGTGCCAGCAGTTACCTTTTGACAGGGTCCGCTGAAGCTTTCTTT,CASSYLLTGSAEAFF
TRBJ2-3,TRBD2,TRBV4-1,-,TGCGCCAGCAGCCACCCGGGACTAGCGGGGGGGCCTAACACAGATACGCAGTATTTT,CASSHPGLAGGPNTDTQYF